This T cell receptor (beta chain) was recovered during a study of human T cells and chemical hapten exposure. Study details: The patients, most of them female, presented with alopecia areata, totalis or universalis.

Details on this clonotype: What it binds is unknown.

TCRdb redid the calling of the RACE reads with MiXCR, one entry per CDR3 protein. The sample records 190,000 or so distinct CDR3 sequences, under 30% being singletons. Findings of the study overall: PT1 expanded TCR counts and patch test score correlated positively.

Time point specified: patch test 3, about 24 weeks after DPC sensitization. Treatment in this sample: therapeutic diphenylcyclopropenone sensitization with weekly scalp DPC. The starting material, unfractionated whole blood, was used for total RNA extraction. The clonotype comes from a woman aged 40 to 55 with alopecia areata. Some clones in this sample may be carry-over from other donors' samples. The input for sequencing was whole blood, taken in connection with sensitization to the hapten diphenylcyclopropenone (DPC).

CDR3 DNA: TGCAGTGCTAGTAGGGTCGAGCAGTACTTC. The encoded protein is CSASRVEQYF. The V and J genes are TRBV20-1 and TRBJ2-7; D not certain. This CDR3 spans 10 amino acids. V lost 3 bases to trimming and J lost 6 bases, with 6 bases between them. CDR1 is DFQATT, CDR2 SNEGSKA, per germline (reference sequence).